A selection of T cell receptor beta chains follows, all from one sample in a study of OX40 agonist ivuxolimab in advanced cancers. The method was immunoSEQ multiplex PCR; TCRdb's version includes in-frame clones alone and lacks a portion of them. The data hold about 6,000 clones, with roughly 84% observed a single time. Sequencing was performed on CD4+ or CD8+ T cells sorted from blood, taken in a trial of the OX40 agonist ivuxolimab. These receptors all come from an adult with an advanced solid tumor such as melanoma, head and neck, liver or kidney cancer. Each CDR3 is given with its conserved first and last residue. The D gene is left open where the match is weak. Size values are once, few and many counts, or a class for expanded clones, and some rows have none.

J gene	V gene	D gene	CDR3 length	clone size	CDR3 protein	CDR3 DNA
TRBJ1-2	TRBV6-6	NA	14	NA	CASTQRGVNYGYTF	TGTGCCAGCACACAAAGAGGGGTGAACTATGGCTACACCTTC
TRBJ2-1	TRBV27	NA	13	few	CASSSTSEGEQFF	TGTGCCAGCAGTTCGACTAGTGAGGGTGAGCAGTTCTTC
TRBJ1-2	TRBV9	TRBD1	16	NA	CASSGETGGIFYGYTF	TGTGCCAGCAGCGGAGAGACAGGGGGGATATTCTATGGCTACACCTTC
TRBJ2-5	TRBV30	NA	13	NA	CAWSYGLQETQYF	TGTGCCTGGAGTTATGGTCTTCAAGAGACCCAGTACTTC
TRBJ2-3	TRBV28	NA	13	once	CASSLSFTDTQYF	TGTGCCAGCAGTTTATCCTTCACAGATACGCAGTATTTT
TRBJ1-1	TRBV7-6	TRBD1	15	NA	CASSPNRGEGTEAFF	TGTGCCAGCAGCCCTAACAGGGGGGAGGGAACTGAAGCTTTCTTT
TRBJ2-1	TRBV5-1	NA	15	NA	CASSLEWGKYNEQFF	TGCGCCAGCAGCTTGGAGTGGGGCAAATACAATGAGCAGTTCTTC
TRBJ2-7	TRBV6-5	TRBD1	15	NA	CASSLGQATPYEQYF	TGTGCCAGCAGCCTCGGACAGGCGACTCCCTACGAGCAGTACTTC
TRBJ2-5	TRBV27	NA	13	NA	CASSLWRAETQYF	TGTGCCAGCAGTTTGTGGAGGGCAGAGACCCAGTACTTC
TRBJ2-1	TRBV4-1	NA	13	NA	CASSQDPGDEQFF	TGCGCCAGCAGCCAAGACCCCGGAGATGAGCAGTTCTTC
TRBJ2-7	TRBV11-1	NA	14	few	CASSLVGNRYEQYF	TGTGCCAGCAGCTTAGTCGGGAACCGCTACGAGCAGTACTTC
TRBJ2-7	TRBV7-2	TRBD2	15	NA	CASSGWTGGSYEQYF	TGTGCCAGCAGCGGTTGGACGGGGGGCTCCTACGAGCAGTACTTC
TRBJ2-7	TRBV10-1	TRBD2	16	NA	CASIAGAKLISYEQYF	TGCGCCAGCATAGCGGGGGCTAAACTAATATCCTACGAGCAGTACTTC
TRBJ1-4	TRBV10-3	NA	14	few	CAISDEGSGEKLFF	TGTGCCATCAGTGACGAGGGTAGTGGCGAAAAACTGTTTTTT
TRBJ2-3	TRBV6-5	TRBD2	15	few	CASSQIAGGTDTQYF	TGTGCCAGCAGTCAAATAGCGGGGGGGACAGATACGCAGTATTTT
TRBJ2-7	TRBV4-1	NA	12	NA	CASSSRGYEQYF	TGCGCCAGCAGTTCCAGGGGTTACGAGCAGTACTTC
TRBJ1-1	TRBV7-9	NA	16	NA	CASSSTVGEEDTEAFF	TGTGCCAGCAGCTCGACAGTCGGAGAAGAGGACACTGAAGCTTTCTTT
TRBJ2-7	TRBV7-9	NA	14	NA	CASSSSGTFYEQYF	TGTGCCAGCAGCTCTTCCGGGACCTTCTACGAGCAGTACTTC
TRBJ2-1	TRBV9	NA	13	few	CASSFQDKGEQFF	TGTGCCAGCAGTTTCCAGGACAAGGGTGAGCAGTTCTTC
TRBJ2-7	TRBV7-9	TRBD2	16	once	CASSPRGASGLYEQYF	TGTGCCAGCAGCCCAAGAGGGGCTAGCGGGCTCTACGAGCAGTACTTC
TRBJ1-2	TRBV11-2	NA	17	NA	CASSLIRGAIANYGYTF	TGTGCCAGCAGCTTAATACGGGGGGCGATAGCTAACTATGGCTACACCTTC
TRBJ2-7	TRBV19	TRBD1	14	NA	CASSREQGAGEQYF	TGTGCCAGTAGTAGGGAACAGGGGGCGGGCGAGCAGTACTTC
TRBJ2-3	TRBV6-1	NA	16	NA	CASSEVIGPFRDTQYF	TGTGCCAGCAGTGAAGTTATAGGGCCTTTTAGAGATACGCAGTATTTT
TRBJ2-3	TRBV10-2	NA	13	NA	CASSYAGTDTQYF	TGCGCCAGCAGCTACGCGGGGACAGATACGCAGTATTTT
TRBJ1-4	TRBV5-8	NA	11	NA	CASSPGGGLFF	TGTGCCAGCAGCCCGGGGGGTGGGCTGTTTTTT
TRBJ1-2	TRBV9	NA	16	NA	CASSVAAGPDPHGYTF	TGTGCCAGCAGCGTAGCCGCGGGGCCCGACCCCCATGGCTACACCTTC
TRBJ2-7	TRBV5-1	TRBD1	17	NA	CASSLAGVGGQGTEQYF	TGCGCCAGCAGCTTGGCCGGCGTCGGGGGACAGGGGACCGAGCAGTACTTC
TRBJ2-3	TRBV4-2	TRBD2	18	NA	CASSPDTSGRAPPDTQYF	TGTGCCAGCAGCCCTGATACTAGCGGGAGGGCCCCGCCAGATACGCAGTATTTT
TRBJ2-1	TRBV2	NA	13	few	CASRRGAINEQFF	TGTGCCAGCAGGAGGGGGGCTATTAATGAGCAGTTCTTC
TRBJ2-3	TRBV7-9	TRBD1	17	NA	CASSPPQQGALKDTQYF	TGTGCCAGCAGCCCTCCTCAACAGGGGGCTTTAAAGGATACGCAGTATTTT
TRBJ1-4	TRBV9	NA	15	NA	CASSPSSGYGKKLFF	TGTGCCAGCAGCCCTTCCTCAGGGTATGGTAAAAAACTGTTTTTT
TRBJ1-2	TRBV5-1	NA	15	NA	CASSYSDSPLDGYTF	TGCGCCAGCAGCTACTCGGACTCCCCGTTAGATGGCTACACCTTC
TRBJ2-6	TRBV5-5	NA	16	NA	CASSRDGGDGANVLTF	TGTGCCAGCAGCCGGGACGGAGGGGACGGGGCCAACGTCCTGACTTTC
TRBJ1-3	TRBV6-1	TRBD1	15	NA	CASSHGTGVGNTIYF	TGTGCCAGCAGCCACGGGACAGGGGTTGGAAACACCATATATTTT
TRBJ2-1	TRBV5-6	TRBD1	14	NA	CASSWGTGNNEQFF	TGTGCCAGCAGCTGGGGGACAGGTAACAATGAGCAGTTCTTC
TRBJ1-2	TRBV30	NA	12	NA	CAWSTRYYGYTF	TGTGCCTGGAGTACAAGGTACTATGGCTACACCTTC
TRBJ1-1	TRBV9	NA	14	NA	CASSTSQDHTEAFF	TGTGCCAGCAGCACCTCTCAGGACCACACTGAAGCTTTCTTT
TRBJ1-4	TRBV7-6	NA	15	NA	CASSMGLGGYEKLFF	TGTGCTAGCAGCATGGGTCTTGGGGGATACGAAAAACTGTTTTTT
TRBJ2-7	TRBV10-3	NA	14	few	CAIRADSSTYEQYF	TGTGCCATCAGAGCGGACAGTTCGACCTACGAGCAGTACTTC
TRBJ2-5	TRBV7-6	NA	13	NA	CASSSSSGETQYF	TGTGCCAGCAGCTCCAGCAGTGGGGAGACCCAGTACTTC
TRBJ2-7	TRBV6-6	NA	13	NA	CASRPTGRYEQYF	TGTGCCAGCAGACCTACAGGTAGATACGAGCAGTACTTC
TRBJ2-3	TRBV19	NA	13	once	CASSIQQTDTQYF	TGTGCCAGTAGTATTCAACAGACAGATACGCAGTATTTT
TRBJ1-4	TRBV9	NA	14	NA	CASSTRGGDEKLFF	TGTGCCAGCAGCACGAGGGGGGGTGATGAAAAACTGTTTTTT
TRBJ2-2	TRBV6-5	TRBD2	16	NA	CASSYSGSGDTGELFF	TGTGCCAGCAGTTACTCGGGTAGCGGGGACACCGGGGAGCTGTTTTTT
TRBJ2-7	TRBV27	TRBD2	13	NA	CASSSRGGALQYF	TGTGCCAGCAGTTCTCGCGGGGGGGCGTTGCAGTACTTC
TRBJ2-7	TRBV5-1	TRBD2	13	NA	CASRGLENYEQYF	TGCGCCAGCAGGGGACTAGAAAATTACGAGCAGTACTTC
TRBJ2-2	TRBV7-6	NA	11	NA	CASTDTGELFF	TGTGCCAGCACGGACACCGGGGAGCTGTTTTTT
TRBJ2-7	TRBV6-5	NA	13	once	CASQAGGSYEQYF	TGTGCCAGCCAAGCCGGCGGGTCCTACGAGCAGTACTTC
TRBJ2-7	TRBV5-1	TRBD2	16	NA	CASSLALAGGYYEQYF	TGCGCCAGCAGCTTGGCGCTAGCGGGAGGGTACTACGAGCAGTACTTC
TRBJ2-3	TRBV10-2	NA	14	NA	CASSEGASTDTQYF	TGCGCCAGCAGTGAGGGGGCAAGCACAGATACGCAGTATTTT
TRBJ2-6	TRBV5-8	TRBD1	17	once	CASSGQGRFSGANVLTF	TGTGCCAGCAGCGGACAGGGAAGATTCTCTGGGGCCAACGTCCTGACTTTC
TRBJ2-7	TRBV27	TRBD1	17	NA	CASSPLRQGGEQYEQYF	TGTGCCAGCAGTCCACTCAGACAGGGGGGCGAACAATACGAGCAGTACTTC
TRBJ2-1	TRBV9	NA	15	NA	CASSPGTRTYNEQFF	TGTGCCAGCAGCCCCGGGACAAGAACCTACAATGAGCAGTTCTTC